This T cell receptor (beta chain) came from a study of blood T cell repertoires in COVID-19. Looking at the study overall: In each case, the material was cDNA or gDNA derived from T cells, B-cell-depleted T cells, or PBMCs.

In the source study's methods: By means of reference gene primer amplification, nucleated cell counts were estimated. TCRdb's table, derived via immunoSEQ multiplex PCR, lists solely in-frame clones and lacks some. The DNA was the basis for D and trimming; V, J and clone size are from that table. The sample carries 150,000 to 200,000 clones, roughly 87% recorded once. This CDR3 contains 16 residues. Trimming left V 2 bases short and J 2 bases short, with 13 bases between. Germline CDR1 reads SGHTA; CDR2 reads FQGNSA. This clone has only one observation. What was sequenced was peripheral blood. The source is a human donor in a cohort sampled during active COVID-19. V and J are TRBV7-2 and TRBJ2-1, with D unclear. The CDR3 loop reads CASSLFEQSTYNEQFF. The CDR3 DNA reads as TGTGCCAGCAGCTTATTCGAACAGAGTACCTACAATGAGCAGTTCTTC.